Shown below are 27 T cell receptor beta chains from a single sample sequenced in a study of T cell changes during pregnancy in multiple sclerosis (dated 2019 in TCRdb). The receptor library was made with the immunoSEQ multiplex PCR assay. Here the immuneACCESS table is served through TCRdb, limited to in-frame sequences with V and J called. Missing clones are a known gap in these copies; in checked studies unresolved V genes cover under half, and the rest lacks a known reason. The sample records around 66,000 clones, 90% to 95% of which are singletons. The ten largest clones capture about 2% of the sample. Sample: peripheral blood, taken in the third trimester of pregnancy. The source of these receptors is a female donor in good health, enrolled as a control in a pregnancy study.

The chain links TRBV28 to TRBJ1-1, with a possible D match to TRBD1 (5 bases). The CDR3 covers 13 residues. Germline V CDR1 and CDR2: MDHEN, SYDVKM. The V gene lost 5 bases and the J gene lost 4 bases, with 11 bases spanning the gap. CDR3 amino acids: CASSPTDFTEAFF. In DNA, the CDR3 is TGTGCCAGCAGTCCGACAGATTTCACTGAAGCTTTCTTT.

As regards this clone: One junction end disagrees with the germline gene, perhaps due to a read error. The chain uses TRBV25-1 and TRBJ1-1; 8 bases align to TRBD1. The length of the CDR3 is 14 residues. The germline V gene encodes CDR1 MGHDK and CDR2 SYGVNS. This CDR3 is CASSAGGANTKAFF. CDR3 nucleotides: TGTGCCAGCAGCGCAGGGGGCGCGAACACTAAAGCTTTCTTT.

The rearrangement uses TRBV28 and TRBJ2-7; 9 nucleotides match TRBD1. V lost 3 bases and J lost 6; bases outside the gene matches: 15. Per germline, CDR1 MDHEN and CDR2 SYDVKM. The CDR3 is 17 residues long. The CDR3 loop reads CASSFFETGTGWGEQYF. CDR3 sequence (DNA): TGTGCCAGCAGTTTTTTCGAAACCGGGACAGGGTGGGGCGAGCAGTACTTC.

V usage is TRBV2 and J usage is TRBJ1-2; a weak D match, TRBD1 (5 bases). Trimming took off 6 bases at V and 3 bases at J, with 17 bases between the two ends. Germline values: CDR1 SNHLY, CDR2 FYNNEI. CDR3 length equals 15 residues. The CDR3 sequence is CASRAQGGADYGYTF. The CDR3 coding sequence is TGTGCCAGCAGGGCGCAGGGTGGGGCGGACTATGGCTACACCTTC. The whole variable domain, filled in from reference TRBV2 and TRBJ1-2, reads EPEVTQTPSHQVTQMGQEVILRCVPISNHLYFYWYRQILGQKVEFLVSFYNNEISEKSEIFDDQFSVERPDGSNFTLKIRSTKLEDSAMYFCASRAQGGADYGYTFGSGTRLTVV.

The V call is TRBV14, the J call TRBJ1-3; D ambiguous. V was pared by 1 base and J by 0 bases, with 13 bases between. CDR1 is SGHDN and CDR2 is FVKESK in the germline V gene. CDR3 length: 17 amino acids. This CDR3 reads CASSQGRGPYSGNTIYF. As DNA, the CDR3 is TGTGCCAGCAGCCAAGGTCGAGGGCCTTACTCTGGAAACACCATATATTTT.

This clone was counted once. The chain employs TRBV9 and TRBJ1-6, with D possibly TRBD1 on 6 matching bases. The V end was cut by 4 bases, the J end by 9 bases, with 20 bases between. Germline CDR1 SGDLS, CDR2 YYNGEE. The CDR3 runs 16 residues. CDR3 in amino acids: CASSMGTPRHGSPLHF. Written as DNA, the CDR3 is TGTGCCAGCAGCATGGGGACACCCAGGCATGGTTCACCCCTCCACTTT.

In the case of this clone: In the same sample, other DNA sequences code for this CDR3. V usage is TRBV29-1 and J usage is TRBJ1-5; weak D call: TRBD1 (5 bases). Trimming pared 7 bases from V and 6 bases from J, leaving 16 bases between. The CDR3 runs to 13 residues. Looked up from germline, CDR1 is SQVTM and CDR2 is ANQGSEA. The CDR3 spells CSGEDGAAQPQHF. CDR3 bases: TGCAGCGGGGAGGATGGGGCGGCTCAGCCCCAGCATTTT.

The table lists this clone with a few counts. This chain connects TRBV2 to TRBJ1-5, with TRBD1 identical over 9 bases. The CDR3 has 15 residues. Germline CDR1 reads SNHLY; CDR2 reads FYNNEI. Trimming cost V 8 bases and J 5 bases; bases outside gene matches: 10. The DNA for the CDR3 is TGTGCCAGCCGAGGGGGACAGGGAATTTATCAGCCCCAGCATTTT. As protein: CASRGGQGIYQPQHF.

This clone occurred once. The V call is TRBV5-6, the J call TRBJ2-1; 9 positions match TRBD1. J gave up 4 bases and V 2 bases, and 1 base lay outside the gene matches. Germline V CDR1 and CDR2: SGHDT, YYEEEE. The CDR3 length is 14 residues. The CDR3 is CASSFGTGYNEQFF. In DNA, the CDR3 is TGTGCCAGCAGCTTCGGGACAGGGTACAATGAGCAGTTCTTC. Full variable domain (missing parts from reference TRBV5-6 and TRBJ2-1): DAGVTQSPTHLIKTRGQQVTLRCSPKSGHDTVSWYQQALGQGPQFIFQYYEEEERQRGNFPDRFSGHQFPNYSSELNVNALLLGDSALYLCASSFGTGYNEQFFGPGTRLTVL.

V and J are TRBV27 and TRBJ2-1; 12 bases map to TRBD1. Germline lookup yields CDR1 MNHEY and CDR2 SMNVEV (reference sequence). The CDR3 consists of 16 residues. J was trimmed by 6 bases and V by 5 bases; bases with no gene match: 8. The CDR3, as DNA: TGTGCCAGCAGTCGGGGGACAGGGGGCGTTTCCAATGAGCAGTTCTTC. Its protein is CASSRGTGGVSNEQFF.

This sequence joins TRBV19 and TRBJ2-7, with 9 bases matching TRBD1. Germline V gene data show CDR1 as LNHDA and CDR2 as SQIVND (reference sequence). Losses at the gene ends were 7 bases for V and 7 bases for J; bases not matched to a gene: 11. The CDR3 totals 14 residues. CDR3: CASMGTGWLGEQYF. Here the CDR3 DNA reads TGTGCCAGTATGGGGACAGGGTGGCTTGGAGAGCAGTACTTC.

The chain employs TRBV7-8 and TRBJ2-1, with D possibly TRBD2 on 5 matching bases. Per germline, CDR1 SGHVS and CDR2 FQNEAQ. V lost 2 bases and J 0 bases, leaving 5 bases between the germline ends. The CDR3 runs to 14 residues. CDR3 coding DNA: TGTGCCAGCAGCTTACTAGCCTCCTACAATGAGCAGTTCTTC. Translation gives CASSLLASYNEQFF.

The genes are TRBV19 and TRBJ2-2, with 12 bases matching TRBD2. Germline-derived CDR1 and CDR2 are LNHDA and SQIVND (reference sequence). Germline trimming cut 1 base from V and 4 bases from J; bases unmatched to any gene: 4. This CDR3 is 17 amino acids long. In DNA form, the CDR3 reads TGTGCCAGTAGTATAGGGACTAGCGGGGTACTCACCGGGGAGCTGTTTTTT. Its protein is CASSIGTSGVLTGELFF.

The chain joins TRBV12-5 to TRBJ1-1; D ambiguous. The V end was cut by 4 bases, the J end by 3 bases, with 15 bases between. Germline CDR1 is LGHNT and CDR2 is FRNRAP. The CDR3 has 15 amino acids. The CDR3 DNA is TGTGCTAGTGGTTCGTTTTTCCCCGGAGACACTGAAGCTTTCTTT. This codes for CASGSFFPGDTEAFF.

This chain links TRBV7-9 with TRBJ2-7; a possible D gene is TRBD2 (6 bases). The CDR3 extends over 13 amino acids. Trimming removed 5 bases at V and 3 bases at J, with 11 bases between. Germline V gene data show CDR1 as SEHNR and CDR2 as FQNEAQ (reference sequence). CDR3 in amino acids: CASSPPGDYEQYF. The CDR3 nucleotides read TGTGCCAGCAGCCCCCCGGGGGACTACGAGCAGTACTTC.

The DNA of the CDR3 is TGTGCCAGCAGTGGGGGGACTAGATTCAATGAGCAGTTCTTC. It encodes CASSGGTRFNEQFF. V and J are TRBV6-1 and TRBJ2-1, with TRBD2 identical over 8 bases. Germline-derived CDR1 and CDR2 are MNHNS and SASEGT. Trimming took 4 bases from V and 6 from J; bases not matched to a gene: 5. The CDR3 covers 14 residues.

The rearrangement uses TRBV6-5 and TRBJ2-5; TRBD2 matches at 12 bases. CDR3 length equals 16 residues. From germline, CDR1 is MNHEY and CDR2 SVGAGI. J gave up 3 bases and V 4 bases, and 6 bases lay outside the gene matches. The CDR3 DNA reads as TGTGCCAGCAGTTCCCTAGCGGGGGGGATTAAAGAGACCCAGTACTTC. This codes for CASSSLAGGIKETQYF.

V usage is TRBV5-5 and J usage is TRBJ1-2, with a possible D match to TRBD1 (5 bases). The CDR3 has 17 amino acids. Germline V lookup: CDR1 SGHKS, CDR2 YYEKEE (reference sequence). V lost 5 bases, J lost 4 bases, and 24 bases lay in between. The CDR3 bases are TGTGCCAGCAGTACCACTTGGGGGGGACGGGAATTCTATGGCTACACCTTC. Translated: CASSTTWGGREFYGYTF.

This chain links TRBV6-1 with TRBJ2-7; 9 nucleotides agree with TRBD1. The germline V gene has CDR1 MNHNS and CDR2 SASEGT. V shed 4 bases and J 6 bases; nucleotides not matched to a gene: 4. The CDR3 has 13 residues. DNA for the CDR3: TGTGCCAGCAGTGGGGACAGGGCATCCGAGCAGTACTTC. This codes for CASSGDRASEQYF.

The chain uses TRBV5-4 and TRBJ2-1, with TRBD2 as a possible D gene (5 bases). V dropped 2 bases and J dropped 0 bases, with 9 bases sitting between them. Germline-derived CDR1 and CDR2 are SGHNT and YYREEE (reference sequence). The CDR3 covers 15 residues. This chain's CDR3 is CASSLAVSSYNEQFF. CDR3 in DNA: TGTGCCAGCAGCTTAGCGGTTAGCTCCTACAATGAGCAGTTCTTC.

The chain combines TRBV4-1 with TRBJ1-2; D unclear. CDR1 and CDR2 from the germline V gene are MGHRA and YSYEKL. The CDR3 runs 15 residues. V dropped 0 bases and J dropped 3 bases, with 11 bases sitting between them. CDR3 bases: TGCGCCAGCAGCCAAGATCATCGGCAGGACTATGGCTACACCTTC. Translation: CASSQDHRQDYGYTF.

J is TRBJ2-7 and V is TRBV5-1; D unclear. From germline, CDR1 is SGHRS and CDR2 YFSETQ. The CDR3 is 15 residues long. V was clipped by 0 bases and J by 7 bases, with 17 bases between them. This CDR3 reads CASSLVPLSSREQYF. CDR3 bases: TGCGCCAGCAGCTTGGTTCCCCTTTCTAGTCGTGAGCAGTACTTC.

The chain links TRBV9 to TRBJ2-7; 11 bases are shared with TRBD2. CDR1 SGDLS and CDR2 YYNGEE come from the germline V gene. V trimming: 2 bases; J trimming: 2 bases; junction bases outside the gene matches: 3. The CDR3 has 15 amino acids. CDR3 protein: CASSVHSGRAYEQYF. The DNA for the CDR3 is TGTGCCAGCAGCGTCCATAGCGGGAGGGCCTACGAGCAGTACTTC. Supplemented by reference TRBV9 and TRBJ2-7, the full variable domain reads DSGVTQTPKHLITATGQRVTLRCSPRSGDLSVYWYQQSLDQGLQFLIQYYNGEERAKGNILERFSAQQFPDLHSELNLSSLELGDSALYFCASSVHSGRAYEQYFGPGTRLTVT.

This chain uses TRBV5-4 with TRBJ1-6; 8 nucleotides match TRBD1. Per germline, CDR1 SGHNT and CDR2 YYREEE (reference sequence). With 4 bases clipped from V and 14 bases from J, the junction kept 11 bases outside the gene matches. CDR3 size: 14 residues. The CDR3 here is CASSLGTGGEALHF. CDR3 nucleotides: TGTGCCAGCAGCCTCGGGACAGGAGGAGAGGCCCTCCACTTT.

J is TRBJ2-7 and V is TRBV27, with a possible D match to TRBD2 (5 bases). This CDR3 is 13 amino acids long. From germline, CDR1 is MNHEY and CDR2 SMNVEV (reference sequence). V lost 2 bases and J 3 bases, leaving 8 bases between the germline ends. CDR3: CASSLGSGYEQYF. In DNA, the CDR3 is TGTGCCAGCAGTTTAGGCAGCGGCTACGAGCAGTACTTC.

V gene TRBV2 combines with J gene TRBJ2-5, with 13 bases identical to TRBD2. This CDR3 contains 15 residues. The J segment lost 5 bases and the V segment lost 6 bases, leaving 6 bases of the junction unmatched. Germline assignment: CDR1 SNHLY and CDR2 FYNNEI. This CDR3 is CASRRGLAGVETQYF. CDR3 DNA sequence: TGTGCCAGCAGGCGAGGACTAGCGGGGGTGGAGACCCAGTACTTC.

J is TRBJ2-1 and V is TRBV5-4, with 11 nucleotides matching TRBD1. This CDR3 is 15 amino acids long. CDR1 and CDR2 (germline): SGHNT, YYREEE (reference sequence). V lost 0 bases to trimming and J lost 8 bases; unmatched junction nucleotides: 4. CDR3: CASSLGDRGRDEQFF. CDR3 nucleotides: TGTGCCAGCAGCTTGGGGGACAGGGGGAGGGATGAGCAGTTCTTC.